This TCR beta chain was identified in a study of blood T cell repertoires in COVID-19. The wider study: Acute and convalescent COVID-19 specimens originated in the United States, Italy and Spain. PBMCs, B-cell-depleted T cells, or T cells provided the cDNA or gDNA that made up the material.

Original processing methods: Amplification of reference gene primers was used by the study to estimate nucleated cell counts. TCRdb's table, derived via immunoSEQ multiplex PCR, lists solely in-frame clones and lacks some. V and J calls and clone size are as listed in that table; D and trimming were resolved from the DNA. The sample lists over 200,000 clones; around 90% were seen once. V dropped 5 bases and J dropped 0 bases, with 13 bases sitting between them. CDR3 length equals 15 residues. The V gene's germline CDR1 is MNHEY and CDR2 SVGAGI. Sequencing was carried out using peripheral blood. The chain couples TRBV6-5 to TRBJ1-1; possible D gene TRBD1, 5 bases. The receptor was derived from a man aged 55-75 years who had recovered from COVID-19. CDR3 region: CASSTRRGMNTEAFF. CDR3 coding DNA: TGTGCCAGCAGTACCCGACGGGGGATGAACACTGAAGCTTTCTTT.